The rows below give T cell receptor beta chains drawn from one sample of a study of response to subunit inactivated influenza vaccine. A single record per CDR3 protein comes from TCRdb applying MiXCR to the RT-PCR reads. The sample shows just under 550,000 distinct CDR3 sequences, roughly 25% of them seen only once. In addition, the sample was reused for a study of T cells expressing NK-cell markers.

This sample comprised CD4+ T cells sorted from PBMCs, obtained approximately 13 days after vaccination. Receptors were obtained from a man in his forties or fifties who received an inactivated influenza vaccine. Each CDR3 is given with its conserved first and last residue. Fields, in order: D gene, CDR3 length, clone size, J gene, V gene, CDR3 DNA, CDR3 protein. D genes are given only for firm matches. Where a row states a size, it is once, few, many or the class of an expanded clone; other rows omit it.

>TRBD2|13|few|TRBJ2-5|TRBV10-3
TGTGCCACCAATTCGGGAGGAGGGGAGACCCAGTACTTC
CATNSGGGETQYF
>TRBD1|17|-|TRBJ2-3|TRBV5-6
TGTGCCAGCAGCAAAGGACAGGGGCCCCTTAGCACAGATACGCAGTATTTT
CASSKGQGPLSTDTQYF
>-|14|few|TRBJ2-3|TRBV29-1
TGCAGCGTAATACAGGGTGGGAGCACAGATACGCAGTATTTT
CSVIQGGSTDTQYF
>-|13|-|TRBJ1-1|TRBV29-1
TGTAGCGTCCTACGGAGTTTGAGCACTGAAGCTTTCTTT
CSVLRSLSTEAFF
>-|12|-|TRBJ1-2|TRBV28
TGTGCCAGCAGTTCTCAGGATCATGGCTACACCTTC
CASSSQDHGYTF
>-|14|-|TRBJ2-7|TRBV3-1
TGTGCCAGCAGCCAAGACACGGCTTCCTACGAGCAGTACTTC
CASSQDTASYEQYF
>-|13|once|TRBJ1-5|TRBV10-3
TGTGCCATCAGTCCTGGACAGTCTCAGCCCCAGCATTTT
CAISPGQSQPQHF
>-|15|-|TRBJ2-5|TRBV5-1
TGCGCCAGCAGCTTGGGTGCAGGAATCGGAGAGACCCAGTACTTC
CASSLGAGIGETQYF
>TRBD2|15|few|TRBJ2-1|TRBV6-1
TGTGCCAGCACCCGCGGGACTAGCGTCTACAATGAGCAGTTCTTC
CASTRGTSVYNEQFF
>TRBD1|16|few|TRBJ2-2|TRBV25-1
TGTGCCAGCAGGCCAACCGGGACAGGGAGGACCGGGGAGCTGTTTTTT
CASRPTGTGRTGELFF
>-|13|-|TRBJ2-2|TRBV5-5
TGTGCCAGCAGCTTGGGATTTGAAGGGGAGCTGTTTTTT
CASSLGFEGELFF
>TRBD1|15|-|TRBJ1-1|TRBV12-3/TRBV12-4
TGTGCCAGCAGTTTACACAGGGGCCTGAACACTGAAGCTTTCTTT
CASSLHRGLNTEAFF
>-|13|-|TRBJ2-5|TRBV7-9
TGTGCCAGCAGCTTCGAGGGCCTGGAGACCCAGTACTTC
CASSFEGLETQYF
>TRBD2|20|-|TRBJ2-1|TRBV12-3/TRBV12-4
TGTGCCAGCAGTTCCGCAGGACGACTAGCGGGTTCGAGCTCCTACAATGAGCAGTTCTTC
CASSSAGRLAGSSSYNEQFF
>-|15|few|TRBJ2-5|TRBV29-1
TGCAGCGTTTTTCCCAGGGAGAGGGTACAAGAGACCCAGTACTTC
CSVFPRERVQETQYF
>-|15|-|TRBJ2-7|TRBV11-2
TGTGCCAGCAGCAACGGACCCGGGAGCTCCTACGAGCAGTACTTC
CASSNGPGSSYEQYF
>-|15|-|TRBJ2-3|TRBV5-1
TGCGCCAGCAGCTTGGGGGCCGGGCGCACAGATACGCAGTATTTT
CASSLGAGRTDTQYF
>-|13|few|TRBJ1-1|TRBV12-3/TRBV12-4
TGTGCCAGCAGTCTGGGGATAGGAACTGAAGCTTTCTTT
CASSLGIGTEAFF
>TRBD2|15|-|TRBJ2-1|TRBV11-1
TGTGCCAGCAGCACCGAGCGGGGGGGCAGGGATGAGCAGTTCTTC
CASSTERGGRDEQFF
>TRBD1|15|few|TRBJ1-2|TRBV27
TGTGCCAGCAGTTTAAAGGGACAGGGTAGCTATGGCTACACCTTC
CASSLKGQGSYGYTF
>TRBD2|15|-|TRBJ2-2|TRBV7-2
TGTGCCAGCAGCTTATCTGGCGGGGGGGCCGGGGAGCTGTTTTTT
CASSLSGGGAGELFF
>TRBD1|17|-|TRBJ2-3|TRBV20-1
TGCAGTGCTAGAGGATTAATCGGACAGGCCAACACAGATACGCAGTATTTT
CSARGLIGQANTDTQYF
>-|16|many|TRBJ2-3|TRBV5-1
TGCGCCAGCAGCTTGGCCGTAGCGGCCCTCACAGATACGCAGTATTTT
CASSLAVAALTDTQYF
>TRBD1|14|many|TRBJ2-7|TRBV11-2
TGTGCCAGCAGCTTAGTGGGACAGGGTATAGAGCAGTACTTC
CASSLVGQGIEQYF
>TRBD1|14|-|TRBJ1-5|TRBV12-3/TRBV12-4
TGTGCCAGCAGTTGGGACAGCAGCAATCAGCCCCAGCATTTT
CASSWDSSNQPQHF
>-|14|-|TRBJ2-2|TRBV30
TGTGCCTGCTTGGGGGACTCGAACACCGGGGAGCTGTTTTTT
CACLGDSNTGELFF
>-|16|few|TRBJ2-2|TRBV20-1
TGCAGTGCTAGGAAAATAGCGGCGACCACCACCGGGGAGCTGTTTTTT
CSARKIAATTTGELFF
>-|16|-|TRBJ2-7|TRBV10-3
TGTGCCATCGGAGGAGGGTGGCAGGGGCGCATCTACGAGCAGTACTTC
CAIGGGWQGRIYEQYF
>-|14|-|TRBJ1-1|TRBV30
TGTGCCTGGAGTGTACCTGGGGGGAACACTGAAGCTTTCTTT
CAWSVPGGNTEAFF
>-|14|-|TRBJ2-7|TRBV28
TGTGCCAGCACTTCTGGGGCTACCCCCTACGAGCAGTACTTC
CASTSGATPYEQYF
>-|14|-|TRBJ2-3|TRBV20-1
TGCAGTGCTAGAGTGGCTAGCGGCACAGATACGCAGTATTTT
CSARVASGTDTQYF
>TRBD1|15|few|TRBJ1-5|TRBV12-3/TRBV12-4
TGTGCCAGCAGTTTAGAGGGACAGGCTAATCAGCCCCAGCATTTT
CASSLEGQANQPQHF
>-|15|-|TRBJ2-7|TRBV7-6
TGTGCCAGCAGCCCCAGAGATAGCGGTACCTACGAGCAGTACTTC
CASSPRDSGTYEQYF